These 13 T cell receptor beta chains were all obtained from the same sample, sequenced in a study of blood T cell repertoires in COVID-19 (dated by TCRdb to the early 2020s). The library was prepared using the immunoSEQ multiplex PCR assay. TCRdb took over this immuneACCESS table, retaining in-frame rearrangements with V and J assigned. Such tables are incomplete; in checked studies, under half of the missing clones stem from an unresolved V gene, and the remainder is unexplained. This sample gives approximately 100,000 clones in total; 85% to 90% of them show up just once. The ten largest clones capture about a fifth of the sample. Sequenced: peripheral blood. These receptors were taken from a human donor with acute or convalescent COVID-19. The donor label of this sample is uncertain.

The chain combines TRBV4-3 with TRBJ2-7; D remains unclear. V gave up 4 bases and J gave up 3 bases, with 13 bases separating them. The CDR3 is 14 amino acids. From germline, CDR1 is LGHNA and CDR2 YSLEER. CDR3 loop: CASSPSEALYEQYF. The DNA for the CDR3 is TGCGCCAGCAGCCCTTCTGAAGCTCTCTACGAGCAGTACTTC.

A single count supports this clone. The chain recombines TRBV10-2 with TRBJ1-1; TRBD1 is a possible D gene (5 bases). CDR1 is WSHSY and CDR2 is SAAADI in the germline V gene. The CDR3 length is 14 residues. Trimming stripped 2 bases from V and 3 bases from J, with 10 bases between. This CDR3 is CASSEGAADTEAFF. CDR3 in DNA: TGCGCCAGCAGTGAGGGGGCGGCGGACACTGAAGCTTTCTTT.

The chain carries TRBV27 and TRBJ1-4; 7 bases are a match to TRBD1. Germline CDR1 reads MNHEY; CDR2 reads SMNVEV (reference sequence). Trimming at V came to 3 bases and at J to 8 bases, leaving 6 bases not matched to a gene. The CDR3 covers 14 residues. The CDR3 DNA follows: TGTGCCAGCAGTTTGAAGGGGGCGGGGGAAAAACTGTTTTTT. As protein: CASSLKGAGEKLFF. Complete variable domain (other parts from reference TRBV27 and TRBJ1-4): EAQVTQNPRYLITVTGKKLTVTCSQNMNHEYMSWYRQDPGLGLRQIYYSMNVEVTDKGDVPEGYKVSRKEKRNFPLILESPSPNQTSLYFCASSLKGAGEKLFFGSGTQLSVL.

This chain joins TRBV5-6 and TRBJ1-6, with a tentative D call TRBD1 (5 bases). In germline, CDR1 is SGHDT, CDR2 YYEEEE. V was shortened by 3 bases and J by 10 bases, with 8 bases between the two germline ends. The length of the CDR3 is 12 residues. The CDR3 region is CASSWGGSPLHF. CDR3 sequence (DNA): TGTGCCAGCAGCTGGGGGGGGTCACCCCTCCACTTT.

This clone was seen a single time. The CDR3 nucleotides read TGTGCCAGCAGTTCCCCCCCCCTACATGGCTACACCTTC. Translation: CASSSPPLHGYTF. The gene calls are TRBV28 and TRBJ1-2; D remains unclear. Trimming removed 4 bases from V and 6 bases from J, with 12 bases in between. From germline, CDR1 is MDHEN and CDR2 SYDVKM. The CDR3 extends over 13 amino acids.

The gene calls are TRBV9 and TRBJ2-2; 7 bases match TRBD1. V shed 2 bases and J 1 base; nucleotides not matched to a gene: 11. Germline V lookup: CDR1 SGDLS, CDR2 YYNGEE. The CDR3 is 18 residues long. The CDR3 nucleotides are TGTGCCAGCAGCGTCCATGTAGGGGGCTTTGGGAACACCGGGGAGCTGTTTTTT. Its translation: CASSVHVGGFGNTGELFF.

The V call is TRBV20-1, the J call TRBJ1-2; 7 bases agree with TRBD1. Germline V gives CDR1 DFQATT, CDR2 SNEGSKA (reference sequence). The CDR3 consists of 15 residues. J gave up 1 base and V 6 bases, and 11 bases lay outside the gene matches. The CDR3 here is CSASRQGTLNYGYTF. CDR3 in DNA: TGCAGTGCCAGTCGACAGGGAACGCTTAACTATGGCTACACCTTC.

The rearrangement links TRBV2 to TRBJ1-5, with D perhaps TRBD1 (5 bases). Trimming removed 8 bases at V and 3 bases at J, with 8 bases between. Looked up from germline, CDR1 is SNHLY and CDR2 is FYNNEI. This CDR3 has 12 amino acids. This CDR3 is CASRGDNQPQHF. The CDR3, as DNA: TGTGCCAGCCGGGGGGACAATCAGCCCCAGCATTTT.

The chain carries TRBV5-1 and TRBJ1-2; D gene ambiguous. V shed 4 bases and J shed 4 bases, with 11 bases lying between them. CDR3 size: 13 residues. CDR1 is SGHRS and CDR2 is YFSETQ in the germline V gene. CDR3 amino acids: CASSLEPAYGYTF. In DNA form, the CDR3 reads TGCGCCAGCAGCCTCGAGCCTGCCTATGGCTACACCTTC.

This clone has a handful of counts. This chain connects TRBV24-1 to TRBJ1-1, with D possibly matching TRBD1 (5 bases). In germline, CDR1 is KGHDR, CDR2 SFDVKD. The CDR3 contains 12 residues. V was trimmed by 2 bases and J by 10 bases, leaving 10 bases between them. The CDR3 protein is CATSDSFGGAFF. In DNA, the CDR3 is TGTGCCACCAGTGATTCCTTCGGGGGAGCTTTCTTT.

The CDR3 nucleotides are TGTGCCAGCAGCTTGCTCGCAGTCAACTATGGCTACACCTTC. Translated: CASSLLAVNYGYTF. This chain connects TRBV7-9 to TRBJ1-2; D gene unclear. In germline, CDR1 is SEHNR, CDR2 FQNEAQ (reference sequence). The length of the CDR3 is 14 residues. V lost 3 bases and J 2 bases, leaving 10 bases between the germline ends.

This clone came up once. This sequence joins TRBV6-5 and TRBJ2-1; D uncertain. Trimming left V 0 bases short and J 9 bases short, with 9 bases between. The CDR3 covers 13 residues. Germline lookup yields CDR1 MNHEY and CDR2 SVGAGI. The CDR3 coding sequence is TGTGCCAGCAGTTACTCTGGGCGAGCTGAGCAGTTCTTC. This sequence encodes CASSYSGRAEQFF.

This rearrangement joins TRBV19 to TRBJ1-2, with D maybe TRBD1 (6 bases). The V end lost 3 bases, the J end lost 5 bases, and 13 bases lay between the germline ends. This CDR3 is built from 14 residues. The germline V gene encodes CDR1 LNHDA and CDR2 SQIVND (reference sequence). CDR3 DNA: TGTGCCAGTAGTATTCGGCAGGGGCCTTATGGCTACACCTTC. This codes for CASSIRQGPYGYTF.